Below, 8 T cell receptor beta chains from the same sample are listed, as sequenced in a study of blood T cell repertoires in COVID-19. Only in-frame clones appear in the TCRdb table, and some are missing; sequencing was by immunoSEQ multiplex PCR. The table lists around 100,000 clones, 75% to 85% of them singletons, with 7.9% in the top ten. Sequencing input: peripheral blood. The receptors were gathered from a man in his 70s with acute or convalescent COVID-19.

This clone was seen just once. The chain links TRBV28 to TRBJ2-7; D is undetermined. Trimming stripped 6 bases from V and 2 bases from J, with 8 bases between. From germline, CDR1 is MDHEN and CDR2 SYDVKM. This CDR3 comprises 12 residues. CDR3 bases: TGTGCCAGCAGCTCCACTACCTACGAGCAGTACTTC. Translating it yields CASSSTTYEQYF.

The rearrangement joins TRBV3-1 (or the pseudogene TRBV3-2) to TRBJ1-3, with D hard to call. The CDR3 sequence is 17 residues long. The V end lost 2 bases, the J end lost 0 bases, and 14 bases lay between the germline ends. CDR1 is LGHDT, CDR2 YNNKEL, per germline (reference sequence). The CDR3 DNA reads TGTGCCAGCAGCCAATTTCGACGGGTGAGCTCTGGAAACACCATATATTTT. Protein: CASSQFRRVSSGNTIYF.

This chain links TRBV7-2 with TRBJ2-2; 7 positions match TRBD1. Germline V CDR1 and CDR2: SGHTA, FQGNSA. V shed 2 bases, J shed 5 bases, and the junction held 5 bases outside the gene matches. The CDR3 length is 15 residues. The CDR3 DNA is TGTGCCAGCAGCTTAACAGGGGTTCGAACCGGGGAGCTGTTTTTT. Protein product: CASSLTGVRTGELFF.

The J gene is TRBJ2-7, the V gene TRBV5-1; a weak D match, TRBD1 (5 bases). CDR3 size: 13 residues. Germline values: CDR1 SGHRS, CDR2 YFSETQ. Deletions cut 7 bases from V and 10 bases from J, with 21 bases between. This CDR3 is CASAVGHTNPQYF. In DNA, the CDR3 is TGCGCCAGCGCGGTAGGACACACTAACCCCCAGTACTTC. The whole variable domain, remainder taken from reference TRBV5-1 and TRBJ2-7, is KAGVTQTPRYLIKTRGQQVTLSCSPISGHRSVSWYQQTPGQGLQFLFEYFSETQRNKGNFPGRFSGRQFSNSRSEMNVSTLELGDSALYLCASAVGHTNPQYFGPGTRLTVT.

The gene calls are TRBV28 and TRBJ2-1; 10 positions match TRBD1. V gave up 9 bases and J gave up 10 bases; unmatched junction bases: 15. CDR1 MDHEN and CDR2 SYDVKM come from the germline V gene. The CDR3 length is 15 residues. CDR3 nucleotides: TGTGCCAGTCTTTCCCGGGACAGGGGACCCCTAGAGCAGTTCTTC. It translates to CASLSRDRGPLEQFF.

The chain combines TRBV28 with TRBJ1-2; 7 bases fit TRBD1. The trim removed 6 bases at V and 4 bases at J, leaving 8 bases unmatched. Per germline, CDR1 MDHEN and CDR2 SYDVKM. The CDR3 loop spans 14 amino acids. CDR3 loop: CASRIGTAGYGYTF. The CDR3 bases are TGTGCCAGCAGGATCGGGACAGCGGGCTATGGCTACACCTTC.

The chain employs TRBV29-1 and TRBJ2-1; D might be TRBD2 (6 bases). The CDR3 is 15 amino acids. Germline V gives CDR1 SQVTM, CDR2 ANQGSEA. V shed 8 bases and J shed 0 bases, with 17 bases lying between them. Written as DNA, the CDR3 is TGCAGCTACACCGGACGGGAGAGCTCCTACAATGAGCAGTTCTTC. Its protein product is CSYTGRESSYNEQFF.

V and J are TRBV5-1 and TRBJ2-1; the match to TRBD1 covers 7 bases. The V segment lost 3 bases and the J segment 5 bases; nucleotides outside the gene matches: 2. Germline values: CDR1 SGHRS, CDR2 YFSETQ. The CDR3 spans 13 residues. The CDR3: CASSWGQNNEQFF. The DNA of the CDR3 is TGCGCCAGCAGCTGGGGACAGAACAATGAGCAGTTCTTC.